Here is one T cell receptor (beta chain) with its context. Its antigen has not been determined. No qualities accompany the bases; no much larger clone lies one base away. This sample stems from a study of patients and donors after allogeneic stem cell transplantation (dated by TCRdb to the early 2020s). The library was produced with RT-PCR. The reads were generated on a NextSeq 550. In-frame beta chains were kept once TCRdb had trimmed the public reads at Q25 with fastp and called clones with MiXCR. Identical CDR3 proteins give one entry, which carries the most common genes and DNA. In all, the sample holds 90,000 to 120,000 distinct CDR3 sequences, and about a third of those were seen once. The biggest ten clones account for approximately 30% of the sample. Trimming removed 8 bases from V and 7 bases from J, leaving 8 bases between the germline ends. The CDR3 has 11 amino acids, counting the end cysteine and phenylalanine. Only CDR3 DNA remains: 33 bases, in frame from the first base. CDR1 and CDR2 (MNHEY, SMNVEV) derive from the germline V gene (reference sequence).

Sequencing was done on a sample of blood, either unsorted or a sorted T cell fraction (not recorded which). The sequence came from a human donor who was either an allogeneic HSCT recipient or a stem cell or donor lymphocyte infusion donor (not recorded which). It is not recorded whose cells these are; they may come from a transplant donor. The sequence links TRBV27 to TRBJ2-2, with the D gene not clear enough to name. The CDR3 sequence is CASGKNGELFF. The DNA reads TGTGCCAGCGGAAAAAACGGGGAGCTGTTTTTT.